The sample holds many counts of the clone carrying this T cell receptor (beta chain). As yet, its antigen is unknown. This record belongs to a study of T cells in Graves' hyperthyroidism and ophthalmopathy. The study, taken as a whole, reports: Through a model of 13 V-J features, ophthalmopathy was separated from stable hyperthyroidism.

RNA transcripts were the template for amplifying TCR beta CDR3 regions. The study used the HTBI primer set for a first-round RT-PCR of the TCR CDR3. Via MiXCR, TCRdb re-called the multiplex PCR reads, giving one row per CDR3 protein. The sample yields more than 300,000 distinct CDR3 sequences, less than 20% seen once. V was shortened by 2 bases and J by 5 bases, with 6 bases between the two germline ends. CDR3 length: 12 residues. Germline V gene lookup returns CDR1 SGHDT and CDR2 YYEEEE. Clinical symptoms, serum thyroxine, TRAb, thyroid ultrasound and orbital computed tomography informed diagnoses. The TCR comes from a man between 18 and 35 years old with Graves' ophthalmopathy. The specimen was blood. The genes are TRBV5-6 and TRBJ2-3; no definite D call. In DNA form, the CDR3 reads TGTGCCAGCAGCTTCAATATAGATACGCAGTATTTT. This gives the protein CASSFNIDTQYF. Looking up the rest from reference TRBV5-6 and TRBJ2-3 gives the full variable domain: DAGVTQSPTHLIKTRGQQVTLRCSPKSGHDTVSWYQQALGQGPQFIFQYYEEEERQRGNFPDRFSGHQFPNYSSELNVNALLLGDSALYLCASSFNIDTQYFGPGTRLTVL.